The rows below give T cell receptor beta chains drawn from one sample of a study of cytomegalovirus exposure and HLA in healthy donors. The protocol was immunoSEQ multiplex PCR, while the TCRdb copy is restricted to in-frame clones and leaves out a portion. The sample lists 150,000 or so clones, 80% occurring once. Source material: PBMCs. These receptors were collected from a man aged 50-59 years in good health and CMV-seronegative. Each CDR3 is given with its conserved first and last residue. The D gene is left open where the match is weak.

cdr3_aa cdr3_nt j_call v_call d_call
CASSLGLLVEQYF TGTGCCAGCAGCTTAGGACTTCTTGTCGAGCAGTACTTC TRBJ2-7 TRBV7-9 -
CAWSPGTSGYEQYF TGTGCCTGGAGTCCCGGGACTAGCGGCTACGAGCAGTACTTC TRBJ2-7 TRBV30 TRBD2
CASSLTSGESTDTQYF TGTGCCAGCAGTTTGACTAGCGGAGAAAGCACAGATACGCAGTATTTT TRBJ2-3 TRBV28 TRBD2
CASAGGGWNTEAFF TGTGCCAGCGCGGGGGGGGGTTGGAACACTGAAGCTTTCTTT TRBJ1-1 TRBV6-1 -
CAWTIGLKTEAFF TGTGCCTGGACGATCGGGTTGAAGACTGAAGCTTTCTTT TRBJ1-1 TRBV30 -
CAGSSRLSSPLHF TGTGCCGGCAGCTCCCGTTTGTCCTCACCCCTCCACTTT TRBJ1-6 TRBV7-9 -
CASSLDLTDTQYF TGCGCCAGCAGCTTGGATCTCACAGATACGCAGTATTTT TRBJ2-3 TRBV5-1 -
CSVERGVEQYF TGCAGCGTTGAACGGGGGGTCGAGCAGTACTTC TRBJ2-7 TRBV29-1 TRBD2
CASSLGRADTQYF TGTGCCAGCAGCTTGGGTCGGGCAGATACGCAGTATTTT TRBJ2-3 TRBV5-6 -
CASIGAGGTGELFF TGTGCCAGCATAGGGGCGGGAGGCACCGGGGAGCTGTTTTTT TRBJ2-2 TRBV6-5 TRBD2
CASSPRTSGGGRPHNEQFF TGTGCCAGCAGCCCTCGGACTAGCGGGGGGGGCCGCCCACACAATGAGCAGTTCTTC TRBJ2-1 TRBV5-4 TRBD2